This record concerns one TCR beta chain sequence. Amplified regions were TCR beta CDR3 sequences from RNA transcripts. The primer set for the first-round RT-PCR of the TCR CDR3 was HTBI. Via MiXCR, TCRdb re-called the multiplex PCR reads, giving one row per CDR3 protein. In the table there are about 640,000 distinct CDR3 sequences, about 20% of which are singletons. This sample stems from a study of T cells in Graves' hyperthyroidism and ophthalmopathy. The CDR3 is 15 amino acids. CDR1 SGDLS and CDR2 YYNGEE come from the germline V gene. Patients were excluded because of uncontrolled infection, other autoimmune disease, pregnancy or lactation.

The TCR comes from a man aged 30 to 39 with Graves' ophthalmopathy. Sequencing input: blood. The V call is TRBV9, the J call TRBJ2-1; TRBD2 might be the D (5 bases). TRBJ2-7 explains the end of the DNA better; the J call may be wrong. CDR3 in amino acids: CASSVDDLAYNEQYF. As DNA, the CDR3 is TGTGCCAGCAGCGTAGATGACCTAGCCTACAATGAGCAGTACTTC.